What follows is one TCR beta chain and its context. Its antigen remains unknown. Between the trimmed V and J ends, which lost 0 bases and 7 bases, there was a span of 9 bases. CDR1 and CDR2 (germline): MNHEY, SVGAGI. This CDR3 is 13 amino acids long. The sample originates from a study of neurological immune-mediated disorders. Study-wide points: Neither clinical nor MRI features were associated with the multiple sclerosis repertoire cluster. According to phylogenetic grouping, one related-CDR3 cluster, a possible signature, contained the repertoires of 18 of 34 multiple sclerosis patients.

TCRdb passed the 5' RACE reads through MiXCR, listing each CDR3 protein once. The repertoire holds about 55,000 distinct CDR3 sequences, 3.6% seen once, with around 1.5% in the top ten. This chain links TRBV6-5 with TRBJ1-1, with D possibly matching TRBD1 (5 bases). The receptor was isolated from a man younger than 40 with multiple sclerosis. The source material was PBMCs. Here the CDR3 reads CASSYSVGGEAFF. The DNA of the CDR3 is TGTGCCAGCAGTTACTCAGTGGGGGGTGAAGCTTTCTTT.